This T cell receptor (beta chain) emerged from a study of cytomegalovirus exposure and HLA in healthy donors. V was pared by 0 bases and J by 5 bases, with 10 bases of the junction left unmatched. CDR1 is SGHRS and CDR2 is YFSETQ in the germline V gene. The CDR3 is 16 residues long. TCRdb's table, derived via immunoSEQ multiplex PCR, lists solely in-frame clones and lacks some. The sample records approximately 300,000 clones, roughly 89% being singletons. This sequence joins TRBV5-1 and TRBJ2-7; TRBD1 aligns across 8 bases. The sequence came from a woman younger than 35 in good health and CMV-seronegative. Material: PBMCs. CDR3 sequence (DNA): TGCGCCAGCAGCTTGGCCGGTCGGACAGGGCGTAACGAGCAGTACTTC. The encoded protein is CASSLAGRTGRNEQYF.